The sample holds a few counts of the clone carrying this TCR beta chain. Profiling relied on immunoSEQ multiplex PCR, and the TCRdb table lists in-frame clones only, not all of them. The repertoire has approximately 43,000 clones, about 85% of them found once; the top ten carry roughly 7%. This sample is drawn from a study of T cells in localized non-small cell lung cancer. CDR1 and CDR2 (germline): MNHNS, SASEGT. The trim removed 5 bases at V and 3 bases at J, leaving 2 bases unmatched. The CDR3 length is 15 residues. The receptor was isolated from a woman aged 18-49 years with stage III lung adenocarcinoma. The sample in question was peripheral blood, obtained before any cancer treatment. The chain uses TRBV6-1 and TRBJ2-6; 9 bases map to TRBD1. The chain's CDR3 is CASSRTGDGANVLTF. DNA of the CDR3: TGTGCCAGCAGTCGGACAGGGGATGGGGCCAACGTCCTGACTTTC.